This T cell receptor beta chain appears in the sequencing data of a study of T-cell memory formation after mild COVID-19. Study-wide context: TCR clusters showed largely donor specificity. The study's findings and limits: Clonal second-wave expansions that peaked on day 37 had unconfirmed SARS-CoV-2 specificity. Shrinking CD4+ clones were chiefly CM and EM; CD8+ ones were chiefly EMRA.

Trimming removed 5 bases at V and 4 bases at J, with 20 bases between. CDR3 length equals 16 residues. Germline V gene data show CDR1 as KGHSH and CDR2 as LQKENI. TCRdb reprocessed the 5' RACE reads via MiXCR and lists one record per CDR3 protein. The sample lists fewer than 650,000 distinct CDR3 sequences, roughly 17% occurring once. This clonotype was seen a handful of times. Its matching antigen is unknown. V and J are TRBV18 and TRBJ2-5, with D possibly being TRBD1 (5 bases). The sample taken for sequencing was PBMCs or a T cell subset sorted from them (not recorded which). The sequence was collected from an adult woman who had mild COVID-19 (a few samples of this study predate the infection). Cell type and time point are not known. This CDR3 reads CASSESQGLARETQYF. As DNA, the CDR3 is TGTGCCAGCTCAGAATCTCAGGGCCTGGCGAGAGAGACCCAGTACTTC.